A single sample gave rise to the 4 T cell receptor beta chains below, sequenced in a study of blood T cell repertoires in COVID-19. Libraries were prepared by immunoSEQ multiplex PCR; TCRdb keeps only in-frame clonotypes and omits some of them. The table has about 470,000 clones, about 85% seen once; the top ten hold 0.7%. Material: PBMCs or T cells enriched from blood (not recorded which). These receptors were taken from a woman between 18 and 29 years old who had recovered from COVID-19.

The chain combines TRBV11-3 with TRBJ2-7; D possibly corresponds to TRBD1 (6 bases). V lost 4 bases to trimming and J lost 3 bases, with 10 bases between them. The CDR3 extends over 13 amino acids. Germline lookup yields CDR1 SGHNT and CDR2 YENEEA. The CDR3 sequence is CASSSAQGYEQYF. The CDR3 coding sequence is TGTGCCAGCAGCTCTGCACAGGGCTACGAGCAGTACTTC.

A word on this clone: Relative to the germline gene, one junction end is altered; a read error may explain this. The rearrangement joins TRBV7-7 to TRBJ1-5, with TRBD1 as a possible D gene (6 bases). The germline V gene has CDR1 SSHAT and CDR2 FNYEAQ (reference sequence). The CDR3 is 16 amino acids. The chain's CDR3 is CASSVDRRSSNQPQHF. The CDR3 DNA is TGTGCTAGCAGCGTAGACAGGAGAAGTAGCAATCAGCCCCAGCATTTT.

The chain couples TRBV5-4 to TRBJ1-2; 7 bases match TRBD1. Germline CDR1 reads SGHNT; CDR2 reads YYREEE (reference sequence). This CDR3 region has 13 residues. V lost 4 bases, J lost 4 bases, and 4 bases stayed unmatched. In DNA, the CDR3 is TGTGCCAGCAGCCGAGGGACAGCCTATGGCTACACCTTC. It codes for CASSRGTAYGYTF.

This clone came up once. In DNA, the CDR3 is TGTGCCAGCAGGGCTAGCGGGGCGGAAGAGACCCAGTACTTC. Translated: CASRASGAEETQYF. The genes are TRBV27 and TRBJ2-5; 9 bases fit TRBD2. The length of the CDR3 is 14 residues. V lost 6 bases to trimming and J lost 3 bases; unmatched junction nucleotides: 5. The V gene's germline CDR1 is MNHEY and CDR2 SMNVEV (reference sequence).